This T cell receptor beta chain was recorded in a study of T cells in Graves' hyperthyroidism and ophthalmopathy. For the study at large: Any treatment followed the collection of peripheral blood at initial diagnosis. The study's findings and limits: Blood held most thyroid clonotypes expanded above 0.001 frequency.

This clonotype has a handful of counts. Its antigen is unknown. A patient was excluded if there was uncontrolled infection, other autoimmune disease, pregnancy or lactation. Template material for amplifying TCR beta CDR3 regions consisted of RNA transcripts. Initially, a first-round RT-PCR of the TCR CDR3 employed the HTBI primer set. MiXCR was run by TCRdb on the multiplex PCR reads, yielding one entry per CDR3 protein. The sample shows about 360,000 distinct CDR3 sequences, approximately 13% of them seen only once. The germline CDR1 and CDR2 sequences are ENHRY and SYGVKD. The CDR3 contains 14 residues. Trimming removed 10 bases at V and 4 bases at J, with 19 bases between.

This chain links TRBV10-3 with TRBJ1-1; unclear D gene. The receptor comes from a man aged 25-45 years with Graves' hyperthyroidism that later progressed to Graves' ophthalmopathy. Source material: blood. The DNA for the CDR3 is TGTGCCACCACAACGTCTTGGGGTTTCACTGAAGCTTTCTTT. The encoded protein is CATTTSWGFTEAFF.